The rows below give T cell receptor beta chains drawn from one sample of a study of T cells in Graves' hyperthyroidism and ophthalmopathy. TCRdb redid the calling of the multiplex PCR reads with MiXCR, one entry per CDR3 protein. Seen here are 730,000 or so distinct CDR3 sequences, approximately 18% observed once, and the top ten hold about a sixth. Sequencing was performed on blood. The receptors derive from a woman aged 45-59 years with Graves' hyperthyroidism that later progressed to Graves' ophthalmopathy. CDR3s include the opening cysteine and the closing phenylalanine or tryptophan. A D gene is named only where the DNA matches it firmly. Size tells how often a clone was seen (once, few, many) or the class of an expanded clone, and some rows leave it out.

>TRBV18|.|TRBJ1-1|many
TGTGCCAGCTCAACGAACCGGGACAACCCTGAAGCTTTCTTT
CASSTNRDNPEAFF
>TRBV9|.|TRBJ2-2|.
TGTGCCAGCAGCGTCGAAGCATACACCGGGGAGCTGTTTTTT
CASSVEAYTGELFF
>TRBV9|.|TRBJ2-3|few
TGTGCCAGCAGCGTAGGCCGAGTCGGCACAGATACGCAGTATTTT
CASSVGRVGTDTQYF
>TRBV24-1|TRBD2|TRBJ2-1|.
TGTGCCACCAGTGAAGTAGCGGGGGGGCGGAATGAGCAGTTCTTC
CATSEVAGGRNEQFF
>TRBV7-8|.|TRBJ1-6|few
TGTGCCAGCAGCCCGGATATTCAACTTAATTCACCCCTCCACTTT
CASSPDIQLNSPLHF
>TRBV18|TRBD1|TRBJ2-7|few
TGTGCCAGCTCACCAGGGACAGGGACCCCCGAGCAGTACTTC
CASSPGTGTPEQYF
>TRBV4-1|.|TRBJ1-1|many
TGCGCCAGCAGCCAACGCCTCGGGAACACTGAAGCTTTCTTT
CASSQRLGNTEAFF
>TRBV25-1|.|TRBJ2-2|.
TGTGCCAGCAGTGAATTATCGACAGGGAACACCGGGGAGCTGTTTTTT
CASSELSTGNTGELFF
>TRBV12-5|.|TRBJ1-2|few
TGTGCTAGTGGTTCAGGGATTCCCCAGGGCTATGGCTACACCTTC
CASGSGIPQGYGYTF
>TRBV20-1|.|TRBJ1-1|many
TGCAGTGCTGGAGGGACTTTTGCCACTGAAGCTTTCTTT
CSAGGTFATEAFF
>TRBV4-1|.|TRBJ2-7|once
TGCGCCAGCAGCCAGAACAGGGAGATTTACGAGCAGTACTTC
CASSQNREIYEQYF
>TRBV7-2|.|TRBJ2-3|many
TGTGCCAGCAGCCCCGAGGGGGGCCGTCCAGATACGCAGTATTTT
CASSPEGGRPDTQYF
>TRBV20-1|TRBD1|TRBJ1-1|few
TGCAGTGCGCTGACAGGGGGAAGCGGTGCTTTCTTT
CSALTGGSGAFF
>TRBV6-1|.|TRBJ1-1|many
TGTGCCAGCAGTACCCCCTCGGGGCGAGCGAACACTGAAGCTTTCTTT
CASSTPSGRANTEAFF
>TRBV11-1|.|TRBJ2-4|once
TGTGCCAGCAGCTTGTCGGAAGGGACCAAAAACATTCAGTACTTC
CASSLSEGTKNIQYF
>TRBV20-1|TRBD2|TRBJ2-5|.
TGCAGTGCTAGAGATCTCCAGGGTAGCGGGGAGGGTCGGGAGACCCAGTACTTC
CSARDLQGSGEGRETQYF